This T cell receptor (beta chain) was profiled in a study of blood T cell repertoires in COVID-19. Across the whole study: COVID-19 samples, acute and convalescent, were from the United States, Italy and Spain. Sources were T cells, B-cell-depleted T cells, or PBMCs; the material itself was cDNA or gDNA.

In the original analysis: Reference gene primer amplification gave estimated nucleated cell counts. Clones were sequenced by immunoSEQ multiplex PCR, and TCRdb holds only the in-frame ones, with some missing. For V, J and clone size, that table is used; D and trimming come from the DNA. Seen here are approximately 90,000 clones, about 85% observed once, and the top ten hold roughly 12%. V lost 6 bases, J lost 0 bases, and 11 bases lay in between. Germline CDR1 reads MNHEY; CDR2 reads SMNVEV (reference sequence). This CDR3 comprises 15 residues. Material for sequencing was peripheral blood. The source is a human donor in a cohort sampled during active COVID-19. This sequence joins TRBV27 and TRBJ1-4, with TRBD1 as a possible D gene (5 bases). The CDR3 DNA reads TGTGCCAGCAGCGGTACAGGTGCAACTAATGAAAAACTGTTTTTT. This encodes CASSGTGATNEKLFF.